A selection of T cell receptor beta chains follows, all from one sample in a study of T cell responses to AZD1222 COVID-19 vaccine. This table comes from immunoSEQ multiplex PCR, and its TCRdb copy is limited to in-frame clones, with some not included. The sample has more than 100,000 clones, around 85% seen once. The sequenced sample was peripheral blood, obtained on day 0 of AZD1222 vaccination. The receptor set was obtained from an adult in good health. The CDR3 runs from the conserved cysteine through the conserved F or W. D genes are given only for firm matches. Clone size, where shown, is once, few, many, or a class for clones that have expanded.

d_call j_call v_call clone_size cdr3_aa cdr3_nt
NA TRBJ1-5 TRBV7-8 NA CASSREFNQRLPQHF TGTGCCAGCAGCCGGGAGTTCAATCAGCGTCTTCCCCAGCATTTT
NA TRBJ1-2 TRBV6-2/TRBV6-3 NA CASSSGHYGYTF TGTGCCAGCAGTTCCGGCCACTATGGCTACACCTTC
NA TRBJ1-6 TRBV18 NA CASSPPQGFPDSPLHF TGTGCCAGCTCACCACCACAGGGATTCCCTGATTCACCCCTCCACTTT
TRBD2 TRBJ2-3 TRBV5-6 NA CASSLAGTSAEGDTQYF TGTGCCAGCAGCTTGGCCGGGACTAGCGCCGAGGGGGATACGCAGTATTTT
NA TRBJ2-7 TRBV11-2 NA CASSLGSYEQYF TGTGCCAGCAGCTTAGGGTCCTACGAGCAGTACTTC
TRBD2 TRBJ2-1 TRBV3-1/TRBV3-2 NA CASRFGTTTGEQFF TGTGCCAGCAGGTTTGGGACTACCACGGGTGAGCAGTTCTTC
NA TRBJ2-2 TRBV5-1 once CASSFIDTGELFF TGCGCCAGCAGCTTTATTGACACCGGGGAGCTGTTTTTT
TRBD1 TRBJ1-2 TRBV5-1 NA CASSSRQGPLFGYTF TGCGCCAGCAGCTCAAGACAGGGGCCGCTATTTGGCTACACCTTC
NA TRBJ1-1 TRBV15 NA CATSRDPQGNTEAFF TGTGCCACCAGCAGAGATCCGCAGGGAAATACTGAAGCTTTCTTT
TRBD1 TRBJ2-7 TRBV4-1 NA CASSPYLTGEREQYF TGCGCCAGCAGCCCCTACCTGACAGGGGAAAGGGAGCAGTACTTC
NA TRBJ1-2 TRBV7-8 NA CASSLRDTTNYGYTF TGTGCCAGCAGCTTAAGGGACACAACAAACTATGGCTACACCTTC
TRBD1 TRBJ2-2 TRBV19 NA CASRKGQEVTGELFF TGTGCCAGTCGGAAAGGACAGGAGGTCACCGGGGAGCTGTTTTTT
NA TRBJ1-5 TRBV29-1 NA CSVEGGRSRGNQPQHF TGCAGCGTTGAAGGGGGCAGGTCTCGAGGTAATCAGCCCCAGCATTTT
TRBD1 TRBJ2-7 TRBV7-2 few CASSTGQGRYEQYF TGTGCCAGCAGCACCGGACAGGGACGGTACGAGCAGTACTTC
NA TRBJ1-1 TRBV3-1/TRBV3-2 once CASSHLGPVGYTEAFF TGTGCCAGCAGCCACCTGGGCCCGGTCGGGTACACTGAAGCTTTCTTT
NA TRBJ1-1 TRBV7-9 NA CASSLWNRVRDTEAFF TGTGCCAGCAGCTTATGGAACAGGGTGAGGGACACTGAAGCTTTCTTT
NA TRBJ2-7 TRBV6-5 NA CASSPTPVGGQYF TGTGCCAGCAGTCCGACACCGGTAGGAGGGCAGTACTTC
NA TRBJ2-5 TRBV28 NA CASSSRGEETQYF TGTGCCAGCAGTTCTAGGGGTGAAGAGACCCAGTACTTC
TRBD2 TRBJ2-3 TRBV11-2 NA CASSLGTSGGRIDTQYF TGTGCCAGCAGCTTAGGGACTAGCGGGGGTAGAATAGATACGCAGTATTTT
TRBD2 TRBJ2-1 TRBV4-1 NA CASSQDKRGGNEQFF TGCGCCAGCAGCCAAGACAAGCGGGGGGGCAATGAGCAGTTCTTC
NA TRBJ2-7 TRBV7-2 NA CASSHARVRSEEQYF TGTGCCAGCAGCCACGCCCGGGTAAGGAGCGAGGAGCAGTACTTC
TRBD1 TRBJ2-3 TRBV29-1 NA CSVPGTGEVAQYF TGCAGCGTCCCCGGGACAGGCGAAGTGGCGCAGTATTTT
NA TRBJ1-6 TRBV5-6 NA CASSLRSRRNYNSPLHF TGTGCCAGCAGCTTAAGATCCCGACGGAACTATAATTCACCCCTCCACTTT
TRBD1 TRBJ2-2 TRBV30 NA CAWGQGTGELFF TGTGCCTGGGGACAGGGAACCGGGGAGCTGTTTTTT
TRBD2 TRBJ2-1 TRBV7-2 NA CASSLAPGLAGGYQFF TGTGCCAGCAGCTTAGCACCGGGACTAGCGGGGGGGTATCAGTTCTTC
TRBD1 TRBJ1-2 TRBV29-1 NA CSTSAGGGYGYTF TGCAGCACATCAGCAGGGGGCGGCTATGGCTACACCTTC
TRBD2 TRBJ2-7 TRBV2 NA CASSASGGPYEQYF TGTGCCAGCAGTGCTAGCGGGGGGCCCTACGAGCAGTACTTC
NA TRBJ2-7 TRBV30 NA CAWSVGGTQPYEQYF TGTGCCTGGAGTGTAGGTGGGACCCAACCTTACGAGCAGTACTTC
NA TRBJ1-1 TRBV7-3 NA CASSPMAGMNTEAFF TGTGCCAGCAGCCCGATGGCAGGAATGAACACTGAAGCTTTCTTT
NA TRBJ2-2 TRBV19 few CATKRTGDTGELFF TGTGCCACCAAGAGGACGGGAGACACCGGGGAGCTGTTTTTT
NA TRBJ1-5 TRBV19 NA CASSIDGGPGQPQHF TGTGCCAGTAGTATCGATGGGGGGCCGGGTCAGCCCCAGCATTTT
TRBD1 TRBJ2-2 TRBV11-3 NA CASSLDPNRDRKPGELFF TGTGCCAGCAGCTTAGATCCGAATAGGGACAGAAAGCCCGGGGAGCTGTTTTTT
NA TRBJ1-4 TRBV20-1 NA CSASNQIDEKLFF TGCAGTGCTAGTAATCAAATTGATGAAAAACTGTTTTTT
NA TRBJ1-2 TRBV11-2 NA CASRTAGDYGYTF TGTGCCAGCCGAACAGCAGGGGACTATGGCTACACCTTC
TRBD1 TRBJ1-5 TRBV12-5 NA CASGLGTGDNQPQHF TGTGCTAGTGGTTTGGGGACAGGGGACAATCAGCCCCAGCATTTT
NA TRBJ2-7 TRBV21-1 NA CASTRVGLYEQYF TGTGCCAGCACCAGGGTGGGTCTCTACGAGCAGTACTTC
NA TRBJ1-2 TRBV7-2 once CASTPTGGEFGYTF TGTGCCAGCACCCCGACAGGCGGCGAGTTTGGCTACACCTTC
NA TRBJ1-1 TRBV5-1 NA CASSSMMNTEAFF TGCGCCAGCAGCTCCATGATGAACACTGAAGCTTTCTTT
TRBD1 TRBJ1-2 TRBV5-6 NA CASSLGRGQAGYTF TGTGCCAGCAGCTTGGGCAGGGGGCAGGCGGGCTACACCTTC
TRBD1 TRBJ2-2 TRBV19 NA CASTRTGGYTGELFF TGTGCCAGTACTCGGACAGGGGGTTACACCGGGGAGCTGTTTTTT
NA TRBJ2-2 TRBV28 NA CASRSGAETGELFF TGTGCCAGCAGGTCGGGGGCAGAGACCGGGGAGCTGTTTTTT
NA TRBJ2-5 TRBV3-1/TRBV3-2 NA CASSPPLLTGPRETQYF TGTGCCAGCAGCCCCCCCCTCCTTACAGGGCCCCGAGAGACCCAGTACTTC
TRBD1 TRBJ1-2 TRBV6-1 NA CASSEGGTGNSYGYTF TGTGCCAGCAGTGAAGGGGGGACAGGGAATTCGTATGGCTACACCTTC
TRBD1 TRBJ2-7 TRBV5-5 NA CASSRAGTGTTHEQYF TGTGCCAGCAGCCGGGCCGGGACAGGGACTACCCACGAGCAGTACTTC